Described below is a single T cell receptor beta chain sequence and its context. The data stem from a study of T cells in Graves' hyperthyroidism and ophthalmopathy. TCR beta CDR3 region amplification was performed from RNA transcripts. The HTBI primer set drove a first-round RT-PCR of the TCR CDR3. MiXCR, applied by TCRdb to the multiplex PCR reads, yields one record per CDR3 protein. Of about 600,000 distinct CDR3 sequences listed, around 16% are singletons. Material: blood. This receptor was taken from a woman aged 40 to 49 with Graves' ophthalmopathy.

The CDR3 loop reads CASRLGTGANTGELFF. The CDR3, as DNA: TGTGCCAGCAGACTCGGGACAGGGGCGAACACCGGGGAGCTGTTTTTT. The chain recombines TRBV12-3 or TRBV12-4 with TRBJ2-2; 10 bases match TRBD1. This CDR3 comprises 16 residues. The ends lost 6 bases at V and 0 bases at J; junction bases unmatched: 4.